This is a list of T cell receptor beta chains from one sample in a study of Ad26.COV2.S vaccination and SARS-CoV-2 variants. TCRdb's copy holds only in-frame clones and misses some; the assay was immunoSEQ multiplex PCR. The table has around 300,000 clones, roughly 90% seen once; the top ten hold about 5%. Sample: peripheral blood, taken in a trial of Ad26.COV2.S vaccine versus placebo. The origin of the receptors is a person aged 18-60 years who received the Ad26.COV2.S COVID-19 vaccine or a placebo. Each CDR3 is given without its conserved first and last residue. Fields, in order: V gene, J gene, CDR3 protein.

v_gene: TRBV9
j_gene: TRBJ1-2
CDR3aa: ASSVEWQGAFGYT

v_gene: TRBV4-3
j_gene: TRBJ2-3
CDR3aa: ASSGVLNTDTQY

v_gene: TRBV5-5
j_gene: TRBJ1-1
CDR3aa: ASSFWDSTDLGF

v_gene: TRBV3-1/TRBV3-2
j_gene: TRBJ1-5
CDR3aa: ASSQDPFGQAGQPQH

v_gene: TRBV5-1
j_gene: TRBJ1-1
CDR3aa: ASSLGFDNPPEAF

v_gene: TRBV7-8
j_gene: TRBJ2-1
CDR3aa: ASSLSGNEQF

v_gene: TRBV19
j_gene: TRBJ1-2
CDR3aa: ASSIQAAYGYT

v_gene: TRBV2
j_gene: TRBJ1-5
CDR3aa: ATQGGSNQPQH

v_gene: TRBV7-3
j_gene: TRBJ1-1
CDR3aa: ASSLTPRDLMNTEAF

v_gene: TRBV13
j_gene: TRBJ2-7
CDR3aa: ASSLVPQAYEQY

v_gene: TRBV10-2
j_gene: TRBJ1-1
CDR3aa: ASSEASGITEAF

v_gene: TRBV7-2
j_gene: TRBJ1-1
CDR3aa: ASSLVPPREAF

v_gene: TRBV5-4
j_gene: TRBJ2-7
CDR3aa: ASSFQGHEQY

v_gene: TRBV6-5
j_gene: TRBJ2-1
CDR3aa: ASARGSSYNEQF

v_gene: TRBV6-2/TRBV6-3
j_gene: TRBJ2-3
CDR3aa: ASSYSNSHTQY

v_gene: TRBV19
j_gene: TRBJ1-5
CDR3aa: ASRVLDSNQPQH

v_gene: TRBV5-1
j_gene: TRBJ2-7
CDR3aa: ASSQGQTYEQY

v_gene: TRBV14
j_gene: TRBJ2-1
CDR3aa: ASSLLDSNEQF

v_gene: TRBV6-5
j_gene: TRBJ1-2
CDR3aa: ASSFQGAYGYT

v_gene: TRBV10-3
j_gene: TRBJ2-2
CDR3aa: ATSSSAGELF

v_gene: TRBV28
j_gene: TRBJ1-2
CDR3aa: ASTTAGGGDYGYT

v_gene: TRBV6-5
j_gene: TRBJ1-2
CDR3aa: ASSYSRGDGYT

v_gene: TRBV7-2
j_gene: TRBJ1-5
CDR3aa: ASSISRDKNQPQH

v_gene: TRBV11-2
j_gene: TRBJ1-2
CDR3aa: ASSPLHRREGYT

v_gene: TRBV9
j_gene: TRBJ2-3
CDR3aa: ASSSGTSGITDTQY

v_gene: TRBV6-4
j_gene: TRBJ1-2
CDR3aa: ASRVSGTGVGGYT

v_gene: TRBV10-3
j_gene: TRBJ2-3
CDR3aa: AIGRPSTDTQY

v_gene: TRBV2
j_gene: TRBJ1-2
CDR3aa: ASTTGLYGYT

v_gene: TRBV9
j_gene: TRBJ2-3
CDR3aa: ASSVGWTSFSSDTQY

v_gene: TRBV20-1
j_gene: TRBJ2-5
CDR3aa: SASSGETQY

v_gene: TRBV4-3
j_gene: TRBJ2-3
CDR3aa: ASSQDQLAGGRDTDTQY

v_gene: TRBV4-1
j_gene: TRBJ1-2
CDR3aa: ASSQWTGVQDGYT

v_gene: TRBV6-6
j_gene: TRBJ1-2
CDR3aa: ASSYEQGGIYGYT

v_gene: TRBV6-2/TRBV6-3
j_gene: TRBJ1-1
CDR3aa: ASSYSGGEIDTEAF

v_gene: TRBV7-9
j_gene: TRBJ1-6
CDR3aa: ASSRGGQSSYNSPLH

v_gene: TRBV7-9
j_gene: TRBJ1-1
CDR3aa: ASSLPTGATMNTEAF

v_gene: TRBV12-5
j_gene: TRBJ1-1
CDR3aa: ASGSTLGRPNTEAF

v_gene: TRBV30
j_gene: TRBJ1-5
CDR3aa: AWSTPGLGNQPQH

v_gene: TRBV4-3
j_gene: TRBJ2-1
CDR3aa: ASSREPSGSSFNEQF

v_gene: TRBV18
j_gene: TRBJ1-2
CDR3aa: ASSPGADHVNYGYT

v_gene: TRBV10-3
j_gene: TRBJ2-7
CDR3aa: AIRRGGSYEQY

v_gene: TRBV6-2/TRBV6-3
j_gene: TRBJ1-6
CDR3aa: ASSYGQPNSPLH

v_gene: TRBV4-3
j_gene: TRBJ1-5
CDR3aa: ASSQADRDQPQH

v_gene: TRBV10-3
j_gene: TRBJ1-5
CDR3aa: AISEGRNQPQH

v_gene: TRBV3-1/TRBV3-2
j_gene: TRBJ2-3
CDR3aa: ASSQVTDTQY

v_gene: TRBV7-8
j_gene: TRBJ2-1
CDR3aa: ASSLRAGRASYEQF

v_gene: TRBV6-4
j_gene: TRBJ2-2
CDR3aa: ASRKDRSNTGELF

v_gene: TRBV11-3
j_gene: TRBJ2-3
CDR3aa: ASREREGTDTQY

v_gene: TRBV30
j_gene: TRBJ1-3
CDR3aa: AWISSGNTIY

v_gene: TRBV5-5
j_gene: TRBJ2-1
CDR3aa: ASSLGRLTYNEQF

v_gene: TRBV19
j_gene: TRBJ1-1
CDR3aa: ASRAESMNTEAF

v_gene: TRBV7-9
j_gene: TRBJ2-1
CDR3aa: ASSLPWEGHEQF

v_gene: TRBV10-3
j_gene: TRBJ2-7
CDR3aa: ATSDREAYEQY

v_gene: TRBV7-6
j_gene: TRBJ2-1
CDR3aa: ASSSRAGGLYNEQF

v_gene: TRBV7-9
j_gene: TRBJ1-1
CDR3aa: ASTLPRIRPEAF

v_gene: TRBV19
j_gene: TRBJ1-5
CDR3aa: ASNLRGPNQPQH

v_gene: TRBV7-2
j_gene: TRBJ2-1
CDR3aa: ASSPQGLNEQF